The subject of this entry is one TCR beta chain. The CDR3 is 14 residues long. V lost 2 bases to trimming and J lost 4 bases, with 9 bases between them. CDR1 is MNHEY and CDR2 is SVGEGT in the germline V gene. CDR3-region Arm-PCR and iRepertoire HTBI primers produced the TCR beta libraries. TCRdb reprocessed the multiplex PCR reads with MiXCR, giving one entry per CDR3 protein. The repertoire holds fewer than 400,000 distinct CDR3 sequences, with roughly a fifth as singletons. The sample comes from a study of regulatory T cells in long-lasting Graves disease. The sample's time point: persistent/refractory GD, antithyroid drugs over 5 years with positive TRAb. Scientists built the TCR library using RNA that was extracted from PBMCs.

Sequencing was performed on peripheral blood mononuclear cells (PBMCs), taken when the disease was refractory, from a patient treated with antithyroid drugs. V and J are TRBV6-2 or TRBV6-3 and TRBJ1-3; tentatively, D is TRBD1 (5 bases). The TCR comes from a female donor with Graves disease. CDR3 loop: CASSYEEGGNTIYF. The CDR3 nucleotides read TGTGCCAGCAGTTACGAGGAGGGGGGAAACACCATATATTTT.